The clone carrying this TCR beta chain was seen only once. Germline V gene lookup returns CDR1 KGHSY and CDR2 FQNENV. CDR3 length equals 15 residues. V lost 1 base to trimming and J lost 4 bases, with 14 bases between them. The data were obtained in a study of blood T cell repertoires in COVID-19. In the source study's methods: Amplification of reference gene primers was used by the study to estimate nucleated cell counts. Using immunoSEQ multiplex PCR, the repertoire was profiled, and TCRdb retains in-frame clones only, with some absent. The V and J calls and clone size come from that table; D and trimming were worked out from the DNA. The table lists fewer than 90,000 clones, 90% to 95% of them singletons.

V and J are TRBV16 and TRBJ2-7; D is uncertain. The sequence was obtained from a human donor with active COVID-19. The donor label of this sample is uncertain. The sequenced material came from peripheral blood. As DNA, the CDR3 is TGTGCCAGCAGCCAATATTCGGTTCTGAGTTACGAGCAGTACTTC. Its protein product is CASSQYSVLSYEQYF.